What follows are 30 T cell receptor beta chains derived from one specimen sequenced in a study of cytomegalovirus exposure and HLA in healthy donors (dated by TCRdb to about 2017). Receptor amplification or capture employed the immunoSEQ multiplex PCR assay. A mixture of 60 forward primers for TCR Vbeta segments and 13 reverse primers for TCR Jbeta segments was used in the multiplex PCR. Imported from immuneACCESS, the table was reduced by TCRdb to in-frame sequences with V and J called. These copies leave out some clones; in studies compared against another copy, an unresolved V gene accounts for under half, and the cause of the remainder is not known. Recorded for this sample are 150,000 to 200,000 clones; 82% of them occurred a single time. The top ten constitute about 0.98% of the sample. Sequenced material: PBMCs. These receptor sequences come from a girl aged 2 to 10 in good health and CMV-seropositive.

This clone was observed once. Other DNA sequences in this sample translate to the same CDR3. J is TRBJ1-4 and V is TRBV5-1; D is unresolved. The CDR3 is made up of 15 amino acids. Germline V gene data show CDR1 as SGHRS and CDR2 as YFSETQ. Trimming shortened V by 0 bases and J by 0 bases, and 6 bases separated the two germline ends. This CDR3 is CASSLAGATNEKLFF. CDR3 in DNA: TGCGCCAGCAGCTTGGCAGGTGCAACTAATGAAAAACTGTTTTTT.

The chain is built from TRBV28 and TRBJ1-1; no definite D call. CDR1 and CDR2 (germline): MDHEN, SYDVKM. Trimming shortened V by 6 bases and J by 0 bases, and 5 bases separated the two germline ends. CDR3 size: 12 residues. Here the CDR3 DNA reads TGTGCCAGCAGACAGATGAACACTGAAGCTTTCTTT. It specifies CASRQMNTEAFF.

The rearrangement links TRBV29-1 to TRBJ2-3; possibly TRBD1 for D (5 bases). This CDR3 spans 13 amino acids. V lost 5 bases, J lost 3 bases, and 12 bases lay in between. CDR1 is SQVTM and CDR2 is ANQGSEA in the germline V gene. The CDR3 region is CSVRQFPTDTQYF. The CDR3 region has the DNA TGCAGCGTTCGACAGTTCCCTACAGATACGCAGTATTTT.

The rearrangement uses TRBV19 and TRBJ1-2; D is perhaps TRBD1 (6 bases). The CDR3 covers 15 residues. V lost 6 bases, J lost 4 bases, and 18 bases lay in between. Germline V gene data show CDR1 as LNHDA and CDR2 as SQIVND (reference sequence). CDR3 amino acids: CASRSPGHLSYGYTF. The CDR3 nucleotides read TGTGCCAGTAGATCTCCGGGACACCTAAGCTATGGCTACACCTTC.

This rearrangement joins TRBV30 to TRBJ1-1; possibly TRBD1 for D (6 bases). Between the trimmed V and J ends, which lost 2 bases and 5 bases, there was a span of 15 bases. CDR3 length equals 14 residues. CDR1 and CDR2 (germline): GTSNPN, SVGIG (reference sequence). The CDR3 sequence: CAWSHKYRETEAFF. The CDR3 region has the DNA TGTGCCTGGAGTCACAAGTACAGGGAAACTGAAGCTTTCTTT.

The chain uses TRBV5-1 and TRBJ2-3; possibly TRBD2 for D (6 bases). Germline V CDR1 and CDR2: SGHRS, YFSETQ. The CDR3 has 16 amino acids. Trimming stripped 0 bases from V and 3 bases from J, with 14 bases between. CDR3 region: CASSLATGSRTDTQYF. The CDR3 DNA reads TGCGCCAGCAGCTTGGCGACCGGGAGCCGTACAGATACGCAGTATTTT.

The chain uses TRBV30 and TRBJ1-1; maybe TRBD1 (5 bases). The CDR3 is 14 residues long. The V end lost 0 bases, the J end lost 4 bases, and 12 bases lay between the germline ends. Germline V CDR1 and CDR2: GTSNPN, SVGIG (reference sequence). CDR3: CAWSVDRGSTEAFF. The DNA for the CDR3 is TGTGCCTGGAGTGTCGACAGAGGTAGCACTGAAGCTTTCTTT.

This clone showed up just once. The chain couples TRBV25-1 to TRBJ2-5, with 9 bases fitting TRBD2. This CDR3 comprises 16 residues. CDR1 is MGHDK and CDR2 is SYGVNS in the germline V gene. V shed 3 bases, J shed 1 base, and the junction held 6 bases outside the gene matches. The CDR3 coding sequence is TGTGCCAGCAGTGACCCTAGCGGGAACACCCAAGAGACCCAGTACTTC. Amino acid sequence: CASSDPSGNTQETQYF.

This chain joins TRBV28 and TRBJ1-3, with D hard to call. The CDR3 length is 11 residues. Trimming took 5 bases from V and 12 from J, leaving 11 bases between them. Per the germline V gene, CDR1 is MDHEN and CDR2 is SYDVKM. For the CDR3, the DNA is TGTGCCAGCAGTGCGGGGTTTGGCATATATTTT. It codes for CASSAGFGIYF.

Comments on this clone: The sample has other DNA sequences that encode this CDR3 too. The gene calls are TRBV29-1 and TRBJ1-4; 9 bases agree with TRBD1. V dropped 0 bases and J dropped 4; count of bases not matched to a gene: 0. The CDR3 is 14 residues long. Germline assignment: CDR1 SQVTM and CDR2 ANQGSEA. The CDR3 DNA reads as TGCAGCGTTGAAGAGGGACAGGGTAATGAAAAACTGTTTTTT. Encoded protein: CSVEEGQGNEKLFF.

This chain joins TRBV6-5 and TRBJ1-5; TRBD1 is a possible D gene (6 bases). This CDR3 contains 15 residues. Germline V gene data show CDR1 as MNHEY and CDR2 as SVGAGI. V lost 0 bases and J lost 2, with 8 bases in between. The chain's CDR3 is CASSYSGAGNQPQHF. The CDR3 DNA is TGTGCCAGCAGTTACTCGGGGGCCGGCAATCAGCCCCAGCATTTT.

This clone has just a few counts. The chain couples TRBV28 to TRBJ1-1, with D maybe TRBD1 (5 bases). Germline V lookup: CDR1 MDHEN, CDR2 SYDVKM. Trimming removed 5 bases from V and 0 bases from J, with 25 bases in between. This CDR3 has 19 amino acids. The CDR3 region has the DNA TGTGCCAGCAGTCACACGATTATCCGGGACTCCTTTATGAACACTGAAGCTTTCTTT. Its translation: CASSHTIIRDSFMNTEAFF.

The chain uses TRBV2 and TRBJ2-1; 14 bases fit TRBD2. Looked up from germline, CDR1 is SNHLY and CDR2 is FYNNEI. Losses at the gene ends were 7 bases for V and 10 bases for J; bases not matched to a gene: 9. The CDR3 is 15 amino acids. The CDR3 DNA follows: TGTGCCAGCACCGATGGGACTAGCGGGAGAAAAGAGCAGTTCTTC. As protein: CASTDGTSGRKEQFF.

The CDR3 is CASSSPSTGYEQYF. The CDR3 DNA is TGTGCCAGCAGTTCCCCCTCGACAGGGTACGAGCAGTACTTC. The chain couples TRBV28 to TRBJ2-7; 7 bases agree with TRBD1. CDR3 length equals 14 residues. CDR1 and CDR2 from the germline V gene are MDHEN and SYDVKM. Trimming at V came to 4 bases and at J to 4 bases, leaving 7 bases not matched to a gene. The full variable domain, completed using reference TRBV28 and TRBJ2-7, is DVKVTQSSRYLVKRTGEKVFLECVQDMDHENMFWYRQDPGLGLRLIYFSYDVKMKEKGDIPEGYSVSREKKERFSLILESASTNQTSMYLCASSSPSTGYEQYFGPGTRLTVT.

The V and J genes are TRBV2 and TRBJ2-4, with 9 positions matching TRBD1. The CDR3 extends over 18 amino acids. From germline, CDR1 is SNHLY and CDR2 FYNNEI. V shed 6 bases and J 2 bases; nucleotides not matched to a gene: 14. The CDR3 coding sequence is TGTGCCAGCAGGGAGGACAGGGGAGGGATCCTTACCAAAAACATTCAGTACTTC. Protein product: CASREDRGGILTKNIQYF.

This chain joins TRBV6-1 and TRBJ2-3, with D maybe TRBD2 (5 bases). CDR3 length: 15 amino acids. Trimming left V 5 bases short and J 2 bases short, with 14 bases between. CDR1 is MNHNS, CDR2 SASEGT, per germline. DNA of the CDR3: TGTGCCAGCAGTACCTGGGAGCGCCCCACAGATACGCAGTATTTT. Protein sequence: CASSTWERPTDTQYF.

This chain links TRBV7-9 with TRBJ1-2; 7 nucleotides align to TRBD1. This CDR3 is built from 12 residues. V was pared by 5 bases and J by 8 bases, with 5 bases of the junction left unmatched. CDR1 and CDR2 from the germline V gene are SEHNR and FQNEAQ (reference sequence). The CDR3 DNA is TGTGCCAGCAGCCCCGACAGGGTCGGCTACACCTTC. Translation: CASSPDRVGYTF.

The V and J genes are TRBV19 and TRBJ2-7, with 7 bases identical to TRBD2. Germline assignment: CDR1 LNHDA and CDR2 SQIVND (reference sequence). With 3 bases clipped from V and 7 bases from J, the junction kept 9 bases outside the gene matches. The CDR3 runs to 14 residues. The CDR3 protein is CASSMGLSSGEQYF. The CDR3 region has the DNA TGTGCCAGTAGTATGGGACTATCCTCGGGTGAGCAGTACTTC.

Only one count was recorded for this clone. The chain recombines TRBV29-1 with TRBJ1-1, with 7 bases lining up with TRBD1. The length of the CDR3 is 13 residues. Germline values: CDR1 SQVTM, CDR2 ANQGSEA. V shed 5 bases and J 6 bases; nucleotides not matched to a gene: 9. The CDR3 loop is CSVYRGGNAEAFF. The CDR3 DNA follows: TGCAGCGTTTACAGGGGCGGTAACGCTGAAGCTTTCTTT.

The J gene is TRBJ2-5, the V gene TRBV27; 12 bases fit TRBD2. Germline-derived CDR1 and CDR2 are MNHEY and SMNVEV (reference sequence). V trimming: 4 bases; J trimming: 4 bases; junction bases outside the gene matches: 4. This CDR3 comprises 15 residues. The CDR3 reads CASSSLAGGRETQYF. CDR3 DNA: TGTGCCAGCAGTTCCCTAGCGGGAGGGCGAGAGACCCAGTACTTC.

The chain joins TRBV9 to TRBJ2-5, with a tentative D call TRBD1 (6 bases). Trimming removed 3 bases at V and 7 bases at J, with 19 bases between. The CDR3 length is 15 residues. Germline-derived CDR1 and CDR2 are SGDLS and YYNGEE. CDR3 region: CASSDRVGSIGTQYF. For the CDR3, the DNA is TGTGCCAGCAGCGACAGGGTTGGCTCCATCGGGACCCAGTACTTC.

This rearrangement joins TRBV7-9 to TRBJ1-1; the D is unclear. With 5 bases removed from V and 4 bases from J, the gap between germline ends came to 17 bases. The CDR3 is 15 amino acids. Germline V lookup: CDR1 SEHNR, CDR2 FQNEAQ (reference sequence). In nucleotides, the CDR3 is TGTGCCAGCAGCGAGGTGTCGGGGAAGGGCACTGAAGCTTTCTTT. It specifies CASSEVSGKGTEAFF. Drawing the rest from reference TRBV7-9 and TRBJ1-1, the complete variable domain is DTGVSQNPRHKITKRGQNVTFRCDPISEHNRLYWYRQTLGQGPEFLTYFQNEAQLEKSRLLSDRFSAERPKGSFSTLEIQRTEQGDSAMYLCASSEVSGKGTEAFFGQGTRLTVV.

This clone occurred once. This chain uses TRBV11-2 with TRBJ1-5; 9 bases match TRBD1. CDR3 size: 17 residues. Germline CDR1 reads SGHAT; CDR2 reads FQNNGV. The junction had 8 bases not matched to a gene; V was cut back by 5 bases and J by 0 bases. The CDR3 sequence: CASSPGDRANSNQPQHF. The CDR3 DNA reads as TGTGCCAGCAGCCCGGGGGACAGGGCAAATAGCAATCAGCCCCAGCATTTT.

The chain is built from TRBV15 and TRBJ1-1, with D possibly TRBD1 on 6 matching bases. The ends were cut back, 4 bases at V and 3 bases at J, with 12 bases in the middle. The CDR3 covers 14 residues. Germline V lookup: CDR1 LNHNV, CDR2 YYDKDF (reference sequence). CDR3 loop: CATSKKTGYTEAFF. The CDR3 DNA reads TGTGCCACCAGCAAAAAAACAGGGTACACTGAAGCTTTCTTT.

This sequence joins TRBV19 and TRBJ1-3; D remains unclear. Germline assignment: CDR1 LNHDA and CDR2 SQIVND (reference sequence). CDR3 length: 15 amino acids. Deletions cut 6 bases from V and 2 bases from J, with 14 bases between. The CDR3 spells CASRRTAGPGNTIYF. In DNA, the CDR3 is TGTGCCAGTAGGCGGACCGCGGGTCCTGGAAACACCATATATTTT.

This chain's CDR3 is CASSQMGGNTEAFF. CDR3 nucleotide sequence: TGTGCCAGCAGCCAGATGGGGGGGAACACTGAAGCTTTCTTT. The chain joins TRBV7-3 to TRBJ1-1; tentative D call: TRBD1 (5 bases). Germline V gene sequence: CDR1 SGHTA, CDR2 FQGTGA. This CDR3 has 14 amino acids. The V end was cut by 5 bases, the J end by 1 base, with 11 bases between.

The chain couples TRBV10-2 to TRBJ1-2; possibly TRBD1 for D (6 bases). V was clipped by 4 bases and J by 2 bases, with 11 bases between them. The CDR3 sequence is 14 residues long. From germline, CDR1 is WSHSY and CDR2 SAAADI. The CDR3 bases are TGCGCCAGCAGTGTAACCACAGGGAACTATGGCTACACCTTC. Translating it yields CASSVTTGNYGYTF.

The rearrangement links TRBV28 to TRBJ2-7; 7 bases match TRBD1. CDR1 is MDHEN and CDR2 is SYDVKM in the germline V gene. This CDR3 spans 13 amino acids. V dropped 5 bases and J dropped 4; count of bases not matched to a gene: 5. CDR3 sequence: CASSEEGAYEQYF. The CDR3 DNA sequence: TGTGCCAGCAGTGAAGAGGGGGCATACGAGCAGTACTTC.

The CDR3 DNA reads TGTGCCAGCAGTTCAAAAACTAGCGGGAGTGCTAGCACAGATACGCAGTATTTT. It codes for CASSSKTSGSASTDTQYF. This sequence joins TRBV2 and TRBJ2-3; 11 nucleotides align to TRBD2. CDR3 length equals 18 residues. V was pared by 5 bases and J by 0 bases, with 10 bases of the junction left unmatched. Germline V gives CDR1 SNHLY, CDR2 FYNNEI.

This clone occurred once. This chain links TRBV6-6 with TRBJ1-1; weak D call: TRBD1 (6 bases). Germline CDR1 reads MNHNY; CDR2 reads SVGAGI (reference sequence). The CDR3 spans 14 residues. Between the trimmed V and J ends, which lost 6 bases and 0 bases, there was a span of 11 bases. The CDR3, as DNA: TGTGCCAGCAGACCCGAGGGGGTGAACACTGAAGCTTTCTTT. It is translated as CASRPEGVNTEAFF.